This TCR beta chain derives from a study of cytomegalovirus exposure and HLA in healthy donors. Germline CDR1 reads SGDLS; CDR2 reads YYNGEE. Trimming removed 3 bases from V and 4 bases from J, with 16 bases in between. The CDR3 sequence is 15 residues long. Measured with immunoSEQ multiplex PCR; TCRdb has only the in-frame clones, and not every one. The sample contains some 240,000 clones, roughly 86% of which appear only once. Specimen: PBMCs. The TCR comes from a woman younger than 45 in good health and CMV-seropositive. The chain is built from TRBV9 and TRBJ1-1; D is perhaps TRBD1 (6 bases). The CDR3 loop reads CASSETGTRGTEAFF. In DNA form, the CDR3 reads TGTGCCAGCAGCGAAACCGGGACACGCGGCACTGAAGCTTTCTTT.